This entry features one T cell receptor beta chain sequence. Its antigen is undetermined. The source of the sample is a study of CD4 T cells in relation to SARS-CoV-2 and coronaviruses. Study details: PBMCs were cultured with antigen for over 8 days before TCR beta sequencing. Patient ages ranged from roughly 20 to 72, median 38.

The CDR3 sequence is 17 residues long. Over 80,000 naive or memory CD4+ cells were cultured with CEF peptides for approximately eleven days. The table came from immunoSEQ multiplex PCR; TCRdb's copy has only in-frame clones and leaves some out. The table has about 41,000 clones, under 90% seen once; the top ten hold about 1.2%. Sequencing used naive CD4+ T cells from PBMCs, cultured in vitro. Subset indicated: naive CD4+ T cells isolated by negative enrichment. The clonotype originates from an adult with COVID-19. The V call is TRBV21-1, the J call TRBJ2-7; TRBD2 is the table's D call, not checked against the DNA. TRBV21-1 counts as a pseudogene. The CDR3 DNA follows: TGTGCCAGCAGCACGCGGGGCAAACTTGACCCATCCTACGAGCAGTACTTC. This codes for CASSTRGKLDPSYEQYF.